Below are 24 T cell receptor beta chains sequenced from a single sample in a study of CD8+ T cells in alopecia areata. Reverse transcribed after extraction, RNA yielded cDNA as the sequencing template. Sequenced by immunoSEQ multiplex PCR; TCRdb stores in-frame clones only, minus some. Of around 120,000 clones detected, roughly 50% appear once; the ten largest clones hold roughly 10%. Sequenced: NKG2D-low CD8+ T cells sorted from blood. The origin of the receptors is a human donor with alopecia areata.

V gene TRBV9 combines with J gene TRBJ1-1, with 7 bases matching TRBD1. With V trimmed by 6 bases and J by 1 base, 3 bases remained unmatched. CDR1 SGDLS and CDR2 YYNGEE come from the germline V gene. The CDR3 loop spans 13 amino acids. The CDR3 loop is CASTRTGNTEAFF. CDR3 in DNA: TGTGCCAGCACCAGGACAGGGAACACTGAAGCTTTCTTT.

The rearrangement joins TRBV28 to TRBJ2-3; TRBD2 might be the D (7 bases). CDR3 size: 15 residues. Trimming pared 4 bases from V and 2 bases from J, leaving 13 bases between. Per the germline V gene, CDR1 is MDHEN and CDR2 is SYDVKM. CDR3 nucleotides: TGTGCCAGCAGTTCAGGGGCGGGGGTCACAGATACGCAGTATTTT. It yields the protein CASSSGAGVTDTQYF.

In this sample, this clone turned up a few times. The chain carries TRBV28 and TRBJ2-7, with D possibly being TRBD1 (6 bases). CDR1 is MDHEN, CDR2 SYDVKM, per germline. The V end lost 3 bases, the J end lost 5 bases, and 11 bases lay between the germline ends. CDR3 length: 13 residues. In DNA, the CDR3 is TGTGCCAGCAGTTTTACCAGGGGTAACGAGCAGTACTTC. Its protein product is CASSFTRGNEQYF.

The rearrangement joins TRBV27 to TRBJ2-2; D is uncertain. V lost 2 bases and J 4 bases, leaving 14 bases between the germline ends. Germline CDR1 MNHEY, CDR2 SMNVEV (reference sequence). The CDR3 spans 16 residues. In DNA form, the CDR3 reads TGTGCCAGCAGTTTACCCGGGTACAAAGCCACCGGGGAGCTGTTTTTT. Translation gives CASSLPGYKATGELFF.

The V and J genes are TRBV6-6 and TRBJ2-3, with 8 bases identical to TRBD2. From germline, CDR1 is MNHNY and CDR2 SVGAGI (reference sequence). CDR3 length: 15 amino acids. With V trimmed by 6 bases and J by 3 bases, 8 bases remained unmatched. CDR3 sequence reads: CASSHLAGGTDTQYF. CDR3 nucleotide sequence: TGTGCCAGCAGCCACCTAGCGGGTGGGACAGATACGCAGTATTTT.

The V call is TRBV7-6, the J call TRBJ2-1; unclear D gene. The CDR3 totals 14 residues. Trimming took 7 bases from V and 8 from J, leaving 18 bases between them. CDR1 SGHVS and CDR2 FNYEAQ come from the germline V gene. The CDR3: CASTAGERPHEQFF. The CDR3 nucleotides read TGTGCCAGCACCGCCGGAGAGCGCCCACATGAGCAGTTCTTC.

This chain links TRBV29-1 with TRBJ2-5; D is perhaps TRBD1 (5 bases). Matching the DNA end better, TRBJ2-7 makes the J call doubtful. Germline V gene lookup returns CDR1 SQVTM and CDR2 ANQGSEA. This CDR3 contains 16 residues. CDR3 loop: CSVEDGTGLYRYEQYF. CDR3 DNA: TGCAGCGTTGAAGATGGCACAGGTCTCTATAGGTACGAGCAGTACTTC.

This clone appeared a few times. The chain joins TRBV30 to TRBJ2-1, with 8 bases aligning to TRBD2. This CDR3 region has 15 residues. Germline V gene sequence: CDR1 GTSNPN, CDR2 SVGIG (reference sequence). J was trimmed by 9 bases and V by 1 base; bases with no gene match: 11. CDR3 region: CAWSGPGGAFSEQFF. As DNA, the CDR3 is TGTGCCTGGAGTGGCCCCGGGGGGGCCTTCAGTGAGCAGTTCTTC.

The V call is TRBV30, the J call TRBJ2-7, with TRBD1 as a possible D gene (5 bases). The CDR3 is 11 residues long. CDR1 GTSNPN and CDR2 SVGIG come from the germline V gene (reference sequence). The V end was cut by 3 bases, the J end by 6 bases, with 9 bases between. This CDR3 reads CAWRTTAEQYF. Here the CDR3 DNA reads TGTGCCTGGAGAACGACAGCCGAGCAGTACTTC.

This clone was seen more than once but under ten times. V gene TRBV28 combines with J gene TRBJ2-5; 7 bases agree with TRBD2. The CDR3 is 15 residues long. CDR1 MDHEN and CDR2 SYDVKM come from the germline V gene. V lost 6 bases, J lost 2 bases, and 9 bases stayed unmatched. The DNA for the CDR3 is TGTGCCAGCAGCTCTATAACTAGCGTTCAAGAGACCCAGTACTTC. This codes for CASSSITSVQETQYF.

This sequence joins TRBV27 and TRBJ2-3, with TRBD2 matching over 11 bases. CDR3 length equals 16 residues. Germline loops: CDR1 MNHEY, CDR2 SMNVEV (reference sequence). The V and J ends lost 5 bases and 2 bases, in that order; junction bases with no gene match: 6. CDR3 sequence: CASSARLAGPTDTQYF. For the CDR3, the DNA is TGTGCCAGCAGTGCCCGACTAGCGGGGCCCACAGATACGCAGTATTTT.

This chain links TRBV4-1 with TRBJ1-4; 8 bases align to TRBD1. This CDR3 has 13 residues. Trimming removed 3 bases from V and 12 bases from J; junction bases left unmatched: 6. Per the germline V gene, CDR1 is MGHRA and CDR2 is YSYEKL. The CDR3 is CASSHPEQGELFF. CDR3 bases: TGCGCCAGCAGCCACCCCGAACAGGGGGAACTGTTTTTT.

This clone was observed a handful of times. The rearrangement uses TRBV2 and TRBJ2-7, with D unresolved. V was cut by 6 bases and J by 3 bases, with 15 bases left in between. The CDR3 loop spans 14 amino acids. CDR1 and CDR2 from the germline V gene are SNHLY and FYNNEI. The CDR3 loop reads CASSPGPENYEQYF. The CDR3 DNA is TGTGCCAGCAGCCCCGGACCAGAAAACTACGAGCAGTACTTC.

This clone showed up just once. The chain's CDR3 is CSVVVFSGRVDEQFF. The DNA for the CDR3 is TGCAGCGTTGTGGTCTTTAGCGGGAGGGTTGATGAGCAGTTCTTC. V is TRBV29-1 and J is TRBJ2-1; 11 nucleotides line up with TRBD2. Germline V gene sequence: CDR1 SQVTM, CDR2 ANQGSEA. With V trimmed by 4 bases and J by 8 bases, 10 bases remained unmatched. CDR3 length: 15 residues.

The genes are TRBV27 and TRBJ2-2; 12 nucleotides agree with TRBD2. This CDR3 region has 14 residues. The V and J ends lost 5 bases and 7 bases, in that order; junction bases with no gene match: 2. Germline CDR1 is MNHEY and CDR2 is SMNVEV (reference sequence). CDR3 in DNA: TGTGCCAGCAGTCGACTAGCGGGAGACGGGGAGCTGTTTTTT. Its protein product is CASSRLAGDGELFF.

There are a few counts of this clone. The same CDR3 can be traced to other DNA sequences in this sample. The V call is TRBV27, the J call TRBJ2-3; no reliable D call. Germline V lookup: CDR1 MNHEY, CDR2 SMNVEV (reference sequence). CDR3 length equals 11 residues. Deletions cut 3 bases from V and 4 bases from J, with 2 bases between. CDR3 DNA sequence: TGTGCCAGCAGTTTTTCAGATACGCAGTATTTT. Amino acids: CASSFSDTQYF.

Only a few counts were recorded for this clone. The chain links TRBV29-1 to TRBJ1-1; unclear D gene. The CDR3 spans 11 residues. Germline loops: CDR1 SQVTM, CDR2 ANQGSEA. V was clipped by 4 bases and J by 4 bases, with 7 bases between them. This CDR3 reads CSVVEFTEAFF. CDR3 sequence (DNA): TGCAGCGTTGTTGAGTTCACTGAAGCTTTCTTT.

V gene TRBV5-1 combines with J gene TRBJ2-7, with 8 bases lining up with TRBD2. There are 16 residues in the CDR3. CDR1 SGHRS and CDR2 YFSETQ come from the germline V gene. The V gene end was trimmed by 4 bases and the J gene end by 3 bases; junction bases not matched to a gene: 12. CDR3 region: CASSPETTSVSYEQYF. CDR3 sequence (DNA): TGCGCCAGCAGCCCGGAGACGACTAGCGTGAGCTACGAGCAGTACTTC.

The rearrangement joins TRBV4-1 to TRBJ1-4; TRBD1 aligns across 9 bases. J gave up 6 bases and V 0 bases, and 8 bases lay outside the gene matches. This CDR3 comprises 17 residues. Germline CDR1 MGHRA, CDR2 YSYEKL. The chain's CDR3 is CASSQDLARTGDEKLFF. Written as DNA, the CDR3 is TGCGCCAGCAGCCAAGATTTAGCTCGGACAGGGGATGAAAAACTGTTTTTT.

The V call is TRBV29-1, the J call TRBJ2-7; D gene ambiguous. Between the trimmed V and J ends, which lost 1 base and 6 bases, there was a span of 19 bases. This CDR3 comprises 15 residues. Germline V gene lookup returns CDR1 SQVTM and CDR2 ANQGSEA. CDR3 amino acids: CSVEAPTTGVREQYF. CDR3 DNA sequence: TGCAGCGTTGAAGCCCCGACAACTGGGGTACGCGAGCAGTACTTC.

The CDR3 sequence: CSVERRTADYGYTF. In DNA form, the CDR3 reads TGCAGCGTTGAGCGGCGGACGGCCGACTATGGCTACACCTTC. The V gene is TRBV29-1, the J gene TRBJ1-2; no clear D. The germline gives CDR1 SQVTM, CDR2 ANQGSEA. The CDR3 extends over 14 amino acids. Deletions cut 3 bases from V and 3 bases from J, with 14 bases between.

The CDR3 DNA sequence: TGCGCCAGCAGCCACCCCCCGGGGGAGAGCACAGATACGCAGTATTTT. Translation: CASSHPPGESTDTQYF. The rearrangement links TRBV4-1 to TRBJ2-3; D possibly corresponds to TRBD2 (6 bases). V lost 3 bases to trimming and J lost 0 bases, with 13 bases between them. The germline gives CDR1 MGHRA, CDR2 YSYEKL. The CDR3 loop spans 16 amino acids.

This clone was detected a few times. The rearrangement links TRBV28 to TRBJ2-7, with D unresolved. V was clipped by 1 base and J by 4 bases, with 5 bases between them. Germline V CDR1 and CDR2: MDHEN, SYDVKM. The CDR3 sequence is 12 residues long. The CDR3 DNA sequence: TGTGCCAGCAGTTTATCCCCTTACGAGCAGTACTTC. It yields the protein CASSLSPYEQYF.

This clone was counted a few times. The chain carries TRBV29-1 and TRBJ2-3; 8 bases align to TRBD2. This CDR3 has 18 residues. J was trimmed by 4 bases and V by 2 bases; bases with no gene match: 17. Germline CDR1 SQVTM, CDR2 ANQGSEA. CDR3 loop: CSVESSVGSGRFSDTQYF. The DNA for the CDR3 is TGCAGCGTTGAATCGTCGGTTGGCAGCGGGAGATTTTCAGATACGCAGTATTTT.